This T cell receptor (beta chain) was sequenced for a study of cytomegalovirus exposure and HLA in healthy donors. Findings of the study overall: It was in a later analysis that TCR association rates were seen to vary by HLA locus, highest for DRB1 and lowest for HLA-C. For presence/absence analyses, sequencing depth was assumed to be roughly uniform across donors. In a later analysis, TCR beta V- and J-gene trimming was associated with a missense DCLRE1C variant. Most TCR sequences proved rare, with some public TCRs found in many donors.

The study ran its PCR with 60 Vbeta and 13 Jbeta primers. The method was immunoSEQ multiplex PCR; TCRdb's version includes in-frame clones alone and lacks a portion of them. The table lists some 170,000 clones, about 86% of them singletons. Trimming took off 4 bases at V and 5 bases at J, with 6 bases between the two ends. CDR1 and CDR2 from the germline V gene are MNHEY and SMNVEV (reference sequence). CDR3 length: 12 amino acids. In regard to this clone: The antigen is not known.

The sequencing input was PBMCs. The clonotype comes from a woman in her 30s in good health and CMV-seronegative. The chain is built from TRBV27 and TRBJ1-5; possibly TRBD1 for D (5 bases). In DNA form, the CDR3 reads TGTGCCAGCAGTTCAGGGTATCAGCCCCAGCATTTT. Protein product: CASSSGYQPQHF.